The 17 T cell receptor beta chains below were found in one sample sequenced in a study of spatial heterogeneity in lung cancer. These receptors' targets are unknown. Time point here: sample taken at primary tumor resection. Each CDR3 protein gets one entry after TCRdb re-called the 5' RACE reads with MiXCR. The table has about 6,400 distinct CDR3 sequences, 6.5% to 8% seen once; the top ten hold around 10%. Study-level results: Tumoral mutation counts were tracked by counts of expanded intratumoral alpha and beta TCRs.

The sample in question was lung tumor tissue, obtained at surgery. These receptors originate from a male donor with early-stage non-small cell lung cancer.

This clonotype is labeled large. The V gene is TRBV27, the J gene TRBJ2-1, with D tentatively TRBD1 (6 bases). Trimming took off 5 bases at V and 6 bases at J, with 14 bases between the two ends. CDR1 is MNHEY, CDR2 SMNVEV, per germline (reference sequence). CDR3 length: 14 residues. The CDR3 reads CASSPGTNSNEQFF. The CDR3 DNA reads TGTGCCAGCAGTCCCGGGACAAACTCCAATGAGCAGTTCTTC.

The genes are TRBV7-4 and TRBJ1-3; D unclear. The CDR3 is made up of 18 amino acids. CDR1 SGHVT and CDR2 SQSDAQ come from the germline V gene. V dropped 5 bases and J dropped 0 bases, with 20 bases sitting between them. The CDR3 region has the DNA TGTGCCAGCAGCCCGCGCGGGGAGCCCGCTCTCTCTGGAAACACCATATATTTT. This encodes CASSPRGEPALSGNTIYF.

This clonotype is labeled as medium-sized. A junction end diverges from the germline sequence, so it may reflect a read error. The chain uses TRBV5-1 and TRBJ2-7; tentative D call: TRBD1 (7 bases). CDR1 SGHRS and CDR2 YFSETQ come from the germline V gene. CDR3 length: 14 residues. CDR3 DNA: TGCGCCAGCAGCTTGGACCGACAGGGCCTACGGGAGAACTTC. Amino acid sequence: CASSLDRQGLRENF.

In the case of this clonotype: A clone one base away is much larger, so this may be a read error. The chain employs TRBV5-1 and TRBJ2-7; D ambiguous. CDR3 size: 13 residues. CDR1 and CDR2 (germline): SGHRS, YFSETQ. CDR3 in amino acids: CTSRTATTYEQYF. In nucleotides, the CDR3 is TGCACCAGCAGAACAGCCACAACCTACGAGCAGTACTTC.

By sample share, this clonotype is medium-sized (0.01 to 0.1%). The rearrangement joins TRBV4-1 to TRBJ2-7; TRBD1 is a possible D gene (5 bases). The CDR3 runs 15 residues. Deletions cut 1 base from V and 7 bases from J, with 17 bases between. Per germline, CDR1 MGHRA and CDR2 YSYEKL. DNA for the CDR3: TGCGCCAGCAGCCAAGCAGTGACACTCAAGGGGGAGCAGTACTTC. Its protein is CASSQAVTLKGEQYF.

There are many counts of this clonotype. The rearrangement joins TRBV2 to TRBJ2-1; D gene uncertain. CDR1 SNHLY and CDR2 FYNNEI come from the germline V gene. Trimming removed 6 bases from V and 3 bases from J, with 21 bases in between. The CDR3 contains 17 residues. The CDR3 DNA reads TGTGCCAGCAGGGCCTCTGAACAGACAACCTTCTACAATGAGCAGTTCTTC. Protein product: CASRASEQTTFYNEQFF.

This clonotype was recorded many times. The CDR3 protein is CSVRTGGLGETQYF. Here the CDR3 DNA reads TGCAGCGTTCGGACAGGGGGCTTGGGAGAGACCCAGTACTTC. V usage is TRBV29-1 and J usage is TRBJ2-5, with 11 bases matching TRBD1. J lost 4 bases, V lost 5 bases, and 6 bases had no gene match. This CDR3 is 14 amino acids long. CDR1 SQVTM and CDR2 ANQGSEA come from the germline V gene.

By sample share, this clonotype is medium-sized. The chain has TRBV25-1 and TRBJ2-5; possible D gene TRBD2, 6 bases. Germline CDR1 reads MGHDK; CDR2 reads SYGVNS. V gave up 1 base and J gave up 5 bases, with 11 bases separating them. The CDR3 has 14 amino acids. The CDR3 is CASSELGTSETQYF. Here the CDR3 DNA reads TGTGCCAGCAGTGAATTAGGTACTAGCGAGACCCAGTACTTC. The variable domain in full, with the rest retrieved from reference TRBV25-1 and TRBJ2-5, is EADIYQTPRYLVIGTGKKITLECSQTMGHDKMYWYQQDPGMELHLIHYSYGVNSTEKGDLSSESTVSRIRTEHFPLTLESARPSHTSQYLCASSELGTSETQYFGPGTRLLVL.

There are many counts of this clonotype. The J gene is TRBJ1-5, the V gene TRBV2; no firm D call. The CDR3 totals 15 residues. Germline CDR1 SNHLY, CDR2 FYNNEI. V lost 2 bases, J lost 0 bases, and 8 bases lay in between. CDR3 DNA: TGTGCCAGCAGTGAATACCAATATAGCAATCAGCCCCAGCATTTT. It encodes CASSEYQYSNQPQHF.

On this clonotype itself: A read error may be the cause here, since a much bigger clone is one base away. The chain joins TRBV11-2 to TRBJ2-1, with D possibly called TRBD1 or TRBD2 (5 bases each). Germline CDR1 reads SGHAT; CDR2 reads FQNNGV. V was trimmed by 4 bases and J by 10 bases, leaving 14 bases between them. The CDR3 is 13 residues long. The CDR3 loop reads CASSSSQWGEQFF. The CDR3 DNA follows: TGTGCCAGCAGCTCCAGCCAGTGGGGGGAGCAGTTCTTC.

This rearrangement joins TRBV29-1 to TRBJ1-5; no clear D gene. Germline CDR1 and CDR2: SQVTM and ANQGSEA. There are 11 residues in the CDR3. V lost 3 bases, J lost 7 bases, and 7 bases lay in between. The CDR3 region is CSVDRPQPQHF. CDR3 DNA sequence: TGCAGCGTTGATAGGCCACAGCCCCAGCATTTT.

This clonotype is labeled medium-sized. This sequence joins TRBV12-3 or TRBV12-4 and TRBJ2-1; 8 nucleotides agree with TRBD2. CDR3 length equals 15 residues. V trimming: 4 bases; J trimming: 6 bases; junction bases outside the gene matches: 8. CDR3 in amino acids: CASSSGGAGFNEQFF. The DNA of the CDR3 is TGTGCCAGCAGTTCCGGGGGGGCCGGTTTCAATGAGCAGTTCTTC.

This clonotype came up many times. The chain has TRBV19 and TRBJ1-5; D is ambiguous. V was pared by 3 bases and J by 5 bases, with 11 bases between. This CDR3 has 14 residues. Germline assignment: CDR1 LNHDA and CDR2 SQIVND (reference sequence). The CDR3 bases are TGTGCCAGTAGTATTAGGGCAGCCGATCAGCCCCAGCATTTT. As protein: CASSIRAADQPQHF.

This clonotype was counted at least ten times. The chain joins TRBV27 to TRBJ1-6; 8 nucleotides agree with TRBD1. CDR1 and CDR2 from the germline V gene are MNHEY and SMNVEV (reference sequence). J lost 8 bases, V lost 6 bases, and 6 bases had no gene match. There are 14 residues in the CDR3. Written as DNA, the CDR3 is TGTGCCAGCAGGCTACAGGGGGAATATTCACCCCTCCACTTT. It yields the protein CASRLQGEYSPLHF.

This clonotype appeared a single time. The chain couples TRBV5-1 to TRBJ1-6; no clear D gene. This CDR3 region has 15 residues. The germline CDR1 and CDR2 sequences are SGHRS and YFSETQ. Trimming removed 2 bases at V and 9 bases at J, with 15 bases between. Here the CDR3 DNA reads TGCGCCAGCAGCTTAAACCGGGAGTTAGGTTCACCCCTCCACTTT. Its translation: CASSLNRELGSPLHF.

This clonotype qualifies as medium-sized. The gene calls are TRBV7-8 and TRBJ2-1; TRBD2 agrees at 8 bases. The length of the CDR3 is 17 residues. Germline lookup yields CDR1 SGHVS and CDR2 FQNEAQ. J gave up 7 bases and V 5 bases, and 16 bases lay outside the gene matches. The DNA of the CDR3 is TGTGCCAGCAGCCGCCGTCCGGGACTAGATACTCGAAATGAGCAGTTCTTC. Residues: CASSRRPGLDTRNEQFF.

This clonotype has a count of ten or more. J is TRBJ2-1 and V is TRBV28; 10 bases match TRBD1. Germline trimming cut 5 bases from V and 12 bases from J; bases unmatched to any gene: 4. Per germline, CDR1 MDHEN and CDR2 SYDVKM. The CDR3 consists of 12 residues. In DNA, the CDR3 is TGTGCCAGCAGTACCCGGACAGGGGGGCAGTTCTTC. This codes for CASSTRTGGQFF.